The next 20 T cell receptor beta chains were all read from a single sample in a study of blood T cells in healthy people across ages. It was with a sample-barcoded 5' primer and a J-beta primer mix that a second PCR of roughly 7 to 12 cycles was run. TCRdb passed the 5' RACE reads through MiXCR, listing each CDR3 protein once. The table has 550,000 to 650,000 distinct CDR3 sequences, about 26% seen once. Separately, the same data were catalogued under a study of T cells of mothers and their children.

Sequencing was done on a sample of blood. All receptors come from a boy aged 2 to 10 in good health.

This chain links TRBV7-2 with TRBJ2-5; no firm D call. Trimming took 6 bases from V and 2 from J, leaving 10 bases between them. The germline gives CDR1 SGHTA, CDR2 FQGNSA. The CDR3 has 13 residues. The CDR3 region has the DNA TGTGCCAGCAGATCGCAGCCTCAAGAGACCCAGTACTTC. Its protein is CASRSQPQETQYF.

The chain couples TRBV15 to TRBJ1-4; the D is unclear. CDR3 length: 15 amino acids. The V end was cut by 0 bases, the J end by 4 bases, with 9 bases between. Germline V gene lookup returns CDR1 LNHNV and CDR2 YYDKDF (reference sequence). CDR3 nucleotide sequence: TGTGCCACCAGCAGAGATCGACAAAATAATGAAAAACTGTTTTTT. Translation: CATSRDRQNNEKLFF.

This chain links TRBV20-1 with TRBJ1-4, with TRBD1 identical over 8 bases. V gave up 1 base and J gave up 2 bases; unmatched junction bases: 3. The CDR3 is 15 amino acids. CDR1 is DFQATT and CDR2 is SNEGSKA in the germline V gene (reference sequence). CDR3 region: CSARARTGTNEKLFF. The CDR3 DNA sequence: TGCAGTGCTAGAGCCCGGACAGGGACTAATGAAAAACTGTTTTTT.

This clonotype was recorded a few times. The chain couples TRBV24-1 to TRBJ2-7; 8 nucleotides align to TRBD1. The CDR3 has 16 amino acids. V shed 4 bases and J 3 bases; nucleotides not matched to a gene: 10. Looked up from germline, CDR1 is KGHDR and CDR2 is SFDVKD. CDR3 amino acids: CATSDYGTGGDYEQYF. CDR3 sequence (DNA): TGTGCCACCAGTGACTATGGGACAGGAGGAGACTACGAGCAGTACTTC.

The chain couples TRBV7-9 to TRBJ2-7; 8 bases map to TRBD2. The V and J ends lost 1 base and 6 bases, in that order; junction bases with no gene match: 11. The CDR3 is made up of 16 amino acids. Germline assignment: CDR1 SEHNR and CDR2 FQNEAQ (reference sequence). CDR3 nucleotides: TGTGCCAGCAGCTTAGAGGGTAGCGGGGCTGGTGTCGAGCAGTACTTC. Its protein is CASSLEGSGAGVEQYF.

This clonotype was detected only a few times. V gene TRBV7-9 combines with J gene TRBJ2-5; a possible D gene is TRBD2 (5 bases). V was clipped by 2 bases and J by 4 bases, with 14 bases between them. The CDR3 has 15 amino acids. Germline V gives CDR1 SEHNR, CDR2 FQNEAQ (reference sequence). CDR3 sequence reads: CASSLRLGVRETQYF. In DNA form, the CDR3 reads TGTGCCAGCAGCTTAAGACTCGGGGTGCGAGAGACCCAGTACTTC.

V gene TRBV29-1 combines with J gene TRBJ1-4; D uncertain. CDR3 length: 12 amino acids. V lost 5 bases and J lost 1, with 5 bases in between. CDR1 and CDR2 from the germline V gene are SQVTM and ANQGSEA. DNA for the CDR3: TGCAGCGTTAAGGGAACTAATGAAAAACTGTTTTTT. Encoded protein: CSVKGTNEKLFF. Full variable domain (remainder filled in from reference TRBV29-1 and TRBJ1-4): SAVISQKPSRDICQRGTSLTIQCQVDSQVTMMFWYRQQPGQSLTLIATANQGSEATYESGFVIDKFPISRPNLTFSTLTVSNMSPEDSSIYLCSVKGTNEKLFFGSGTQLSVL.

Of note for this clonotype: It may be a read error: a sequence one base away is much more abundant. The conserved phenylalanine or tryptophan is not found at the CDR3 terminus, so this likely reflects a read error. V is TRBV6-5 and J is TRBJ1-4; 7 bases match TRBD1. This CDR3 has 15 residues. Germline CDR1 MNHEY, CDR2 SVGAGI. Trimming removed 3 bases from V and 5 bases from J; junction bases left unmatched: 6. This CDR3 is CASSYTPGQNEKLFS. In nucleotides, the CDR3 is TGTGCCAGCAGTTATACACCGGGACAGAATGAAAAACTGTTTTCT.

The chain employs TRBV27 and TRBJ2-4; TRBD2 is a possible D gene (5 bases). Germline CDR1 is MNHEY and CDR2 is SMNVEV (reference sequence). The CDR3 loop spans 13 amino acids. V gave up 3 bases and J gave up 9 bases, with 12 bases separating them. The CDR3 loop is CASSFGRGSIQYF. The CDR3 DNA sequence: TGTGCCAGCAGTTTTGGTAGAGGGAGCATTCAGTACTTC.

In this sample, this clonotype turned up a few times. Written as DNA, the CDR3 is TGTGCCAGCAGTTTGGCATTGGGGGCCTCAGAGCGGTACTTC. It encodes CASSLALGASERYF. The V and J genes are TRBV12-3 or TRBV12-4 and TRBJ2-4; TRBD1 is a possible D gene (6 bases). Trimming shortened V by 3 bases and J by 15 bases, and 21 bases separated the two germline ends. This CDR3 spans 14 amino acids.

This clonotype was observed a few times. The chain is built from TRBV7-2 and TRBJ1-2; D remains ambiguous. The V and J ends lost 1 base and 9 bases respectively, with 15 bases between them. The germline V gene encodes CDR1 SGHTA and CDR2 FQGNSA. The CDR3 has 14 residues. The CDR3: CASSLGEVRSSYTF. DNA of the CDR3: TGTGCCAGCAGCTTAGGGGAAGTCAGATCTAGCTACACCTTC.

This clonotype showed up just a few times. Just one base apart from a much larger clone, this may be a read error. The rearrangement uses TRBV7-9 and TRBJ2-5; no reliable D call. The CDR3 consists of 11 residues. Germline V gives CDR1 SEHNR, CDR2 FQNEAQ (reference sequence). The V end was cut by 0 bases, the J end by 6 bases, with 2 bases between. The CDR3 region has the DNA TGTGCCAGCAGCTTAGCGAAGACCCAGTACTTC. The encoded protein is CASSLAKTQYF.

CDR3 sequence reads: CSAGVGSAENEQFF. CDR3 DNA sequence: TGCAGTGCTGGAGTCGGATCAGCGGAAAATGAGCAGTTCTTC. V is TRBV20-1 and J is TRBJ2-5, with D maybe TRBD2 (5 bases). The J call may be wrong; the DNA end is better matched by TRBJ2-1. The CDR3 spans 14 residues. Germline CDR1 and CDR2: DFQATT and SNEGSKA (reference sequence).

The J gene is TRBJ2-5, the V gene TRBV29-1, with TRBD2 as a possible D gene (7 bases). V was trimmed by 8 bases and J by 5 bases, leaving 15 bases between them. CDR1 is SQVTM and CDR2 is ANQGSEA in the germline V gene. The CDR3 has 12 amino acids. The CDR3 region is CSWGRGGETQYF. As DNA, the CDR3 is TGCAGCTGGGGCAGGGGAGGGGAGACCCAGTACTTC. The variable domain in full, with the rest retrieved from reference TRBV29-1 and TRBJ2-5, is SAVISQKPSRDICQRGTSLTIQCQVDSQVTMMFWYRQQPGQSLTLIATANQGSEATYESGFVIDKFPISRPNLTFSTLTVSNMSPEDSSIYLCSWGRGGETQYFGPGTRLLVL.

CDR3 coding DNA: TGTGCCAGCAGCCAAGCGCTAGCGGGTTACAATGAGCAGTTCTTC. As protein: CASSQALAGYNEQFF. The chain links TRBV3-1 to TRBJ2-1; 8 bases map to TRBD2. Germline trimming cut 1 base from V and 4 bases from J; bases unmatched to any gene: 3. Looked up from germline, CDR1 is LGHDT and CDR2 is YNNKEL (reference sequence). The CDR3 spans 15 residues.

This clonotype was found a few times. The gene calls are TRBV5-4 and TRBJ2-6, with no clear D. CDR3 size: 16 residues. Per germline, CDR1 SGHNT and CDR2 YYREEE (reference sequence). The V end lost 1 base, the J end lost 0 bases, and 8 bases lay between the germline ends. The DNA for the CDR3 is TGTGCCAGCAGCTTGCAGGTCCCCTCTGGGGCCAACGTCCTGACTTTC. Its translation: CASSLQVPSGANVLTF.

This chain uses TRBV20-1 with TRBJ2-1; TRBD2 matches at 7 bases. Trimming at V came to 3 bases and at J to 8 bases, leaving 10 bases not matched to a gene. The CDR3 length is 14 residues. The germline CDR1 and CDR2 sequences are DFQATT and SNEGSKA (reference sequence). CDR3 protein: CSASGGLGYDEQFF. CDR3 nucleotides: TGCAGTGCTAGCGGAGGACTAGGATACGATGAGCAGTTCTTC.

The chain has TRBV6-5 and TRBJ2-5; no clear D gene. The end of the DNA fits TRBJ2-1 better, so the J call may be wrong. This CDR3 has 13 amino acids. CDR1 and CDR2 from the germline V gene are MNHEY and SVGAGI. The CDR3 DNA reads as TGTGCCTCACGACGGCACGGAGACAATGAGCAGTTCTTC. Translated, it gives CASRRHGDNEQFF.

DNA of the CDR3: TGCAGTGCTAGAGATCTACGGCTGAGGGCTATGAACACTGAAGCTTTCTTT. Translation gives CSARDLRLRAMNTEAFF. The chain employs TRBV20-1 and TRBJ1-1; D not resolved. The CDR3 spans 17 residues. V shed 0 bases and J shed 0 bases, with 17 bases lying between them. The germline V gene has CDR1 DFQATT and CDR2 SNEGSKA (reference sequence).

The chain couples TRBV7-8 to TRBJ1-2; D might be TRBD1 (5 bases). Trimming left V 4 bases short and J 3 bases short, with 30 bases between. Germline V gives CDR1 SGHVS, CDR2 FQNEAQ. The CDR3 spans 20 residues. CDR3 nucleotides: TGTGCCAGCAGCTCCCGACGGATGTGGCTACAGGTCTCACGCGACTATGGCTACACCTTC. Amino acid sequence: CASSSRRMWLQVSRDYGYTF.